This T cell receptor (beta chain) came from a study of technical replicates of blood from a few donors. Clones were sequenced by immunoSEQ multiplex PCR, and TCRdb holds only the in-frame ones, with some missing. The sample lists 85,000 to 100,000 clones, approximately 94% occurring once. Germline CDR1 reads MGHRA; CDR2 reads YSYEKL. CDR3 length: 13 amino acids. The V end was cut by 4 bases, the J end by 11 bases, with 17 bases between. This TCR came from a human donor in good health. The sample comprised T cells isolated from PBMCs. The chain employs TRBV4-1 and TRBJ1-1; possibly TRBD1 for D (5 bases). The CDR3 DNA follows: TGCGCCAGCAGCCCCGGGGGGGTCCCCGTGGCTTTCTTT. This encodes CASSPGGVPVAFF.